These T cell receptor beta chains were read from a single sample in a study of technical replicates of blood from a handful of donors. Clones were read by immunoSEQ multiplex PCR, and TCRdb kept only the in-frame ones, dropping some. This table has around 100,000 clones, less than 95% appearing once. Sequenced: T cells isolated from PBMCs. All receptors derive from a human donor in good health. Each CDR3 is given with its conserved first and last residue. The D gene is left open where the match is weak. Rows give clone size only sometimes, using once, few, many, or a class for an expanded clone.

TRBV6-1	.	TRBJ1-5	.	TGTGCCAGCAGCGGGGGGTGGGATCAGCCCCAGCATTTT	CASSGGWDQPQHF
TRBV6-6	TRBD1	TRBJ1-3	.	TGTGCCAGCAGGATGACAGGGAGGTCTGGAAACACCATATATTTT	CASRMTGRSGNTIYF
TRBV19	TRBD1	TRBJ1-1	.	TGTGCCAGTAGTGCTTCCGGACAGGGGAACACTGAAGCTTTCTTT	CASSASGQGNTEAFF
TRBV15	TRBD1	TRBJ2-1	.	TGTGCCACCAGCAGGGGACAGGGGTACGATGAGCAGTTCTTC	CATSRGQGYDEQFF
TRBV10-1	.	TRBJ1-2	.	TGCGCCAGCATTAGGGGATCCTATGGCTACACCTTC	CASIRGSYGYTF
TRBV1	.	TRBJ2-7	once	TGCACCAGCAGCCAAGATTGGACAGGGAATACCTCCTACGAGCAGTACTTC	CTSSQDWTGNTSYEQYF
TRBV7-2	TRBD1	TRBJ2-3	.	TGTGCCAGCAACTGGGGGACAGGTTCTAGGGAGCAGTATTTT	CASNWGTGSREQYF
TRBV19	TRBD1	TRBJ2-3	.	TGTGCCAGTAGTAAAGGGGGCCCTTATAGCACAGATACGCAGTATTTT	CASSKGGPYSTDTQYF
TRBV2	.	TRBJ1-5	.	TGTGCCAGCAATCTCGACAATTGGGGCAATCAGCCCCAGCATTTT	CASNLDNWGNQPQHF
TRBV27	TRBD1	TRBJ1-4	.	TGTGCCAGCAGTTTTACAGGGGGTAATGAAAAACTGTTTTTT	CASSFTGGNEKLFF
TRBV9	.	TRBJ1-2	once	TGTGCCAGCAGCGGAGGACAGACGAGTTACTATGGCTACACCTTC	CASSGGQTSYYGYTF
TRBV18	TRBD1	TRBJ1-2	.	TGTGCCAGCTCACCGGGACAGGGCTACACCTTC	CASSPGQGYTF
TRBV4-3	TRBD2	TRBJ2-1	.	TGCGCCAGCAGCCCCTCAGATGGACTAGCGGGAGACAATGAGCAGTTCTTC	CASSPSDGLAGDNEQFF
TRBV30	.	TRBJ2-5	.	TGTGCCTGGAGCGGTTCCCAAGAGACCCAGTACTTC	CAWSGSQETQYF
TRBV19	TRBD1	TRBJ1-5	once	TGTGCCAGTACTGGGACAGGGGGTCAGCCCCAGCATTTT	CASTGTGGQPQHF
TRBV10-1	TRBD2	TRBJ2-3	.	TGCGCCAGCAGTGAGTTGGCGGGAGGAGTGAATACGCAGTATTTT	CASSELAGGVNTQYF